Below, 30 T cell receptor beta chains from the same sample are listed, as sequenced in a study of blood T cell repertoires in COVID-19 (dated by TCRdb to the early 2020s). The method behind the library was the immunoSEQ multiplex PCR assay. Here the immuneACCESS table is served through TCRdb, limited to in-frame sequences with V and J called. Missing clones are a known gap in these copies; in checked studies unresolved V genes cover under half, and the rest lacks a known reason. The sample contains around 130,000 clones, about 87% of them found a single time. The ten largest clones capture approximately 2.5% of the sample. Sequencing was done on a sample of peripheral blood. The origin of the receptors is a human donor with COVID-19, enrolled during active disease. The donor label of this sample is uncertain.

This clone has just one count. The chain has TRBV13 and TRBJ1-2, with a tentative D call TRBD1 (6 bases). CDR3 length: 14 amino acids. The germline V gene has CDR1 PRHDT and CDR2 FYEKMQ (reference sequence). Trimming removed 0 bases from V and 4 bases from J, with 9 bases in between. The CDR3 sequence: CASSLGRGSYGYTF. In nucleotides, the CDR3 is TGTGCCAGCAGCTTAGGAAGGGGGAGCTATGGCTACACCTTC. Full variable domain (missing parts from reference TRBV13 and TRBJ1-2): AAGVIQSPRHLIKEKRETATLKCYPIPRHDTVYWYQQGPGQDPQFLISFYEKMQSDKGSIPDRFSAQQFSDYHSELNMSSLELGDSALYFCASSLGRGSYGYTFGSGTRLTVV.

The rearrangement joins TRBV29-1 to TRBJ2-2; D is perhaps TRBD1 (6 bases). V was clipped by 7 bases and J by 3 bases, with 18 bases between them. Germline-derived CDR1 and CDR2 are SQVTM and ANQGSEA. The CDR3 runs 15 residues. For the CDR3, the DNA is TGCAGCGCCACCCAGGGGCGGCCTGACACCGGGGAGCTGTTTTTT. It is translated as CSATQGRPDTGELFF.

This rearrangement joins TRBV7-8 to TRBJ1-5; TRBD1 matches at 7 bases. The CDR3 spans 14 residues. J gave up 5 bases and V 4 bases, and 5 bases lay outside the gene matches. Germline CDR1 reads SGHVS; CDR2 reads FQNEAQ. CDR3 residues: CASSSWDSDQPQHF. As DNA, the CDR3 is TGTGCCAGCAGCTCCTGGGACAGCGATCAGCCCCAGCATTTT.

The gene calls are TRBV12-5 and TRBJ2-7; D is perhaps TRBD2 (5 bases). Germline-derived CDR1 and CDR2 are LGHNT and FRNRAP. The CDR3 runs 12 residues. Trimming removed 4 bases at V and 2 bases at J, with 6 bases between. Here the CDR3 reads CASGSGTYEQYF. The CDR3, as DNA: TGTGCTAGTGGTTCCGGGACCTACGAGCAGTACTTC.

This chain links TRBV29-1 with TRBJ1-4; 9 bases map to TRBD1. The trim removed 2 bases at V and 6 bases at J, leaving 4 bases unmatched. Germline V gives CDR1 SQVTM, CDR2 ANQGSEA. This CDR3 has 14 amino acids. In nucleotides, the CDR3 is TGCAGCGTTGAATCGACAGGGGGGGATGAAAAACTGTTTTTT. As protein: CSVESTGGDEKLFF.

This chain links TRBV5-1 with TRBJ1-1; 8 bases are shared with TRBD1. This CDR3 spans 13 amino acids. Trimming took 5 bases from V and 7 from J; bases not matched to a gene: 7. Germline CDR1 and CDR2: SGHRS and YFSETQ. The CDR3 DNA is TGCGCCAGCAGTTCGGACAGGGCAATTGAAGCTTTCTTT. This encodes CASSSDRAIEAFF.

CDR3 bases: TGTGCCAGTAGTACAAAGGGACGGGAGGAAAAACTGTTTTTT. Translation gives CASSTKGREEKLFF. The rearrangement uses TRBV19 and TRBJ1-4, with TRBD1 as a possible D gene (5 bases). Germline CDR1 and CDR2: LNHDA and SQIVND (reference sequence). The CDR3 is made up of 14 amino acids. V was cut by 4 bases and J by 8 bases, with 14 bases left in between.

This chain links TRBV29-1 with TRBJ2-2; tentatively, D is TRBD2 (6 bases). CDR1 and CDR2 (germline): SQVTM, ANQGSEA. The CDR3 runs 13 residues. V was clipped by 3 bases and J by 4 bases, with 9 bases between them. The CDR3 sequence: CSVEGGITGELFF. The CDR3 DNA sequence: TGCAGCGTTGAGGGCGGGATCACCGGGGAGCTGTTTTTT.

The chain joins TRBV6-5 to TRBJ1-2; 9 positions agree with TRBD1. V was pared by 6 bases and J by 3 bases, with 8 bases of the junction left unmatched. This CDR3 is 15 amino acids long. Germline lookup yields CDR1 MNHEY and CDR2 SVGAGI. The CDR3 here is CASSQTGGADYGYTF. The CDR3 nucleotides are TGTGCCAGCAGCCAAACAGGGGGCGCTGACTATGGCTACACCTTC.

CDR3 coding DNA: TGTGCCAGCAGCTCTATAGCGGGAACAACGGGGGAGACCCAGTACTTC. This gives the protein CASSSIAGTTGETQYF. The genes are TRBV11-3 and TRBJ2-5; 8 bases fit TRBD2. The CDR3 totals 16 residues. Trimming cost V 4 bases and J 5 bases; bases outside gene matches: 12. Per the germline V gene, CDR1 is SGHNT and CDR2 is YENEEA. The variable domain in full, with the rest retrieved from reference TRBV11-3 and TRBJ2-5, is EAGVVQSPRYKIIEKKQPVAFWCNPISGHNTLYWYLQNLGQGPELLIRYENEEAVDDSQLPKDRFSAERLKGVDSTLKIQPAELGDSAVYLCASSSIAGTTGETQYFGPGTRLLVL.

The rearrangement joins TRBV4-1 to TRBJ1-1; tentatively, D is TRBD1 (5 bases). Germline CDR1 MGHRA, CDR2 YSYEKL. This CDR3 has 16 amino acids. Trimming left V 2 bases short and J 0 bases short, with 13 bases between. The CDR3 DNA sequence: TGCGCCAGCAGCCAATTTACGGGGGAACTGAACACTGAAGCTTTCTTT. Translation: CASSQFTGELNTEAFF.

The chain combines TRBV11-2 with TRBJ2-7, with a tentative D call TRBD1 (5 bases). This CDR3 comprises 14 residues. Trimming took off 4 bases at V and 2 bases at J, with 12 bases between the two ends. CDR1 and CDR2 from the germline V gene are SGHAT and FQNNGV. CDR3 region: CASSSPGHPYEQYF. The CDR3 DNA follows: TGTGCCAGCAGCTCCCCCGGACACCCCTACGAGCAGTACTTC.

The chain recombines TRBV19 with TRBJ1-2; D is unresolved. The V end lost 3 bases, the J end lost 2 bases, and 16 bases lay between the germline ends. This CDR3 region has 16 residues. Per germline, CDR1 LNHDA and CDR2 SQIVND (reference sequence). In nucleotides, the CDR3 is TGTGCCAGTAGTATGTTATCCGGGTCCGTGAACTATGGCTACACCTTC. It translates to CASSMLSGSVNYGYTF.

This chain links TRBV5-1 with TRBJ2-7; 7 bases are shared with TRBD2. The V gene end was trimmed by 6 bases and the J gene end by 3 bases; junction bases not matched to a gene: 6. CDR3 length equals 13 residues. Per the germline V gene, CDR1 is SGHRS and CDR2 is YFSETQ. Here the CDR3 DNA reads TGCGCCAGCAACCATGGCGGGGGCTACGAGCAGTACTTC. The encoded protein is CASNHGGGYEQYF.

V is TRBV6-5 and J is TRBJ2-5, with TRBD1 identical over 7 bases. With V trimmed by 8 bases and J by 0 bases, 3 bases remained unmatched. CDR1 is MNHEY and CDR2 is SVGAGI in the germline V gene. This CDR3 region has 13 residues. In DNA form, the CDR3 reads TGTGCCAGCCCTGGGACAGACCAAGAGACCCAGTACTTC. This translates into CASPGTDQETQYF.

This rearrangement joins TRBV11-2 to TRBJ2-7; 9 bases map to TRBD1. CDR1 is SGHAT, CDR2 FQNNGV, per germline. Unmatched junction bases numbered 5, after V lost 2 bases and J lost 6 bases. The CDR3 runs to 14 residues. CDR3 in amino acids: CASSLRTGAGEQYF. CDR3 DNA: TGTGCCAGCAGCTTAAGGACAGGGGCTGGCGAGCAGTACTTC.

The V and J genes are TRBV2 and TRBJ1-6; 7 nucleotides line up with TRBD1. Losses at the gene ends were 5 bases for V and 7 bases for J; bases not matched to a gene: 2. Germline CDR1 reads SNHLY; CDR2 reads FYNNEI. The CDR3 sequence is 13 residues long. In nucleotides, the CDR3 is TGTGCCAGCAGTCGGGGACAGAATTCACCCCTCCACTTT. It yields the protein CASSRGQNSPLHF.

J is TRBJ1-4 and V is TRBV12-3 or TRBV12-4, with a possible D match to TRBD1 (5 bases). Trimming stripped 8 bases from V and 7 bases from J, with 14 bases between. The CDR3 sequence is 13 residues long. CDR3 region: CASGPRDGEKLFF. The CDR3 DNA is TGTGCCAGCGGGCCCAGGGATGGTGAAAAACTGTTTTTT.

The chain carries TRBV12-3 or TRBV12-4 and TRBJ2-5; maybe TRBD1 (6 bases). The CDR3 has 11 amino acids. The germline V and J ends were trimmed by 6 bases and 4 bases, with 6 bases remaining between them. CDR3 coding DNA: TGTGCCAGCAGGGGGGCAGAGACCCAGTACTTC. Its protein is CASRGAETQYF.

The V call is TRBV5-1, the J call TRBJ1-1, with D maybe TRBD1 (5 bases). The CDR3 is 15 residues long. The V and J ends lost 0 bases and 6 bases respectively, with 15 bases between them. Germline CDR1 SGHRS, CDR2 YFSETQ. CDR3 sequence: CASSLDAGPGAEAFF. In DNA form, the CDR3 reads TGCGCCAGCAGCTTGGATGCAGGGCCGGGCGCTGAAGCTTTCTTT.

The chain couples TRBV11-2 to TRBJ2-5; 8 nucleotides match TRBD1. Losses at the gene ends were 6 bases for V and 5 bases for J; bases not matched to a gene: 8. The CDR3 runs 14 residues. CDR1 and CDR2 from the germline V gene are SGHAT and FQNNGV. The CDR3 DNA reads as TGTGCCAGCAGGGCAACAGGGGGAGTGGAGACCCAGTACTTC. As protein: CASRATGGVETQYF.

The gene calls are TRBV5-5 and TRBJ1-2, with TRBD1 matching 7 bases. The CDR3 consists of 17 residues. V lost 0 bases, J lost 0 bases, and 8 bases stayed unmatched. Looked up from germline, CDR1 is SGHKS and CDR2 is YYEKEE (reference sequence). In DNA, the CDR3 is TGTGCCAGCAGCTTGGAGCCTACAGGGGCCACTAACTATGGCTACACCTTC. Protein: CASSLEPTGATNYGYTF.

This sequence joins TRBV3-1 (or the pseudogene TRBV3-2) and TRBJ1-1; tentatively, D is TRBD1 (6 bases). Trimming took 1 base from V and 7 from J, leaving 7 bases between them. Germline V CDR1 and CDR2: LGHDT, YNNKEL (reference sequence). The CDR3 contains 12 residues. This CDR3 is CASSQGQVEAFF. DNA for the CDR3: TGTGCCAGCAGCCAAGGACAGGTTGAAGCTTTCTTT.

This clone was seen once. The J gene is TRBJ2-3, the V gene TRBV2; D is perhaps TRBD1 (5 bases). This CDR3 region has 12 residues. V was clipped by 7 bases and J by 4 bases, with 9 bases between them. The germline V gene encodes CDR1 SNHLY and CDR2 FYNNEI. The CDR3: CASKRGADTQYF. CDR3 nucleotides: TGTGCCAGCAAAAGGGGCGCAGATACGCAGTATTTT.

Only one count was recorded for this clone. The chain couples TRBV6-1 to TRBJ2-5; 15 bases are shared with TRBD2. Trimming removed 4 bases from V and 2 bases from J; junction bases left unmatched: 5. The CDR3 is 17 residues long. Germline loops: CDR1 MNHNS, CDR2 SASEGT. This CDR3 reads CASSAGLAGGSQETQYF. CDR3 nucleotide sequence: TGTGCCAGCAGTGCGGGACTAGCGGGAGGATCTCAAGAGACCCAGTACTTC.

The DNA for the CDR3 is TGTGCCAGCAGGTGGGGGACAGAACTCTATGGCTACACCTTC. Translated, it gives CASRWGTELYGYTF. V is TRBV28 and J is TRBJ1-2; 7 bases fit TRBD1. The CDR3 consists of 14 residues. CDR1 and CDR2 from the germline V gene are MDHEN and SYDVKM. With 6 bases clipped from V and 4 bases from J, the junction kept 8 bases outside the gene matches.

The genes are TRBV10-3 and TRBJ2-1, with D hard to call. V was clipped by 2 bases and J by 7 bases, with 3 bases between them. Germline lookup yields CDR1 ENHRY and CDR2 SYGVKD. CDR3 length: 11 residues. CDR3 sequence: CAISEVNEQFF. CDR3 in DNA: TGTGCCATCAGTGAGGTAAATGAGCAGTTCTTC.

The chain joins TRBV19 to TRBJ2-5; D is ambiguous. CDR3 size: 14 residues. The V and J ends lost 1 base and 3 bases respectively, with 9 bases between them. The germline gives CDR1 LNHDA, CDR2 SQIVND (reference sequence). The CDR3 reads CASSIAPTEETQYF. DNA for the CDR3: TGTGCCAGTAGTATAGCCCCTACCGAAGAGACCCAGTACTTC.

The table lists this clone with a count of one. The rearrangement links TRBV15 to TRBJ2-7, with TRBD2 matching over 11 bases. Per the germline V gene, CDR1 is LNHNV and CDR2 is YYDKDF (reference sequence). The CDR3 contains 17 residues. Losses at the gene ends were 2 bases for V and 9 bases for J; bases not matched to a gene: 15. CDR3 amino acids: CATSRSTSSGGLDGQYF. The CDR3 DNA reads as TGTGCCACCAGCAGATCAACTTCTAGCGGGGGGCTAGATGGGCAGTACTTC.

J is TRBJ2-3 and V is TRBV3-1 (or the pseudogene TRBV3-2); D is unclear. Deletions cut 4 bases from V and 6 bases from J, with 5 bases between. The CDR3 contains 11 residues. The V gene's germline CDR1 is LGHDT and CDR2 YNNKEL (reference sequence). The CDR3 DNA reads TGTGCCAGCAGCCTCAGGGATACGCAGTATTTT. It is translated as CASSLRDTQYF.